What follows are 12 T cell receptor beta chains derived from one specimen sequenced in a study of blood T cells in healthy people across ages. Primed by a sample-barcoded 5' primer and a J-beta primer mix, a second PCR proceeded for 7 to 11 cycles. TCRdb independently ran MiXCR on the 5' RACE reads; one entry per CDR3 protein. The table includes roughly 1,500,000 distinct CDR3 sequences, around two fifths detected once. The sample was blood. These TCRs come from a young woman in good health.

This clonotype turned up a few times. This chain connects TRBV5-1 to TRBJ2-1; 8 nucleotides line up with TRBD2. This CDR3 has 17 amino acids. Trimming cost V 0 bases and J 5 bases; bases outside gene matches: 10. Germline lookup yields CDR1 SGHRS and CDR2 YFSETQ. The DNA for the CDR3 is TGCGCCAGCAGCTTGGCTAAAGCGGGAGACGTCGACAATGAGCAGTTCTTC. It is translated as CASSLAKAGDVDNEQFF.

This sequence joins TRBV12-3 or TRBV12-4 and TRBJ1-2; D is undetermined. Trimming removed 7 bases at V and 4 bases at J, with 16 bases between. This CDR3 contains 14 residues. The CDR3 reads CASNSLGRPYGYTF. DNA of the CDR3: TGTGCCAGCAATAGTTTAGGGAGGCCCTATGGCTACACCTTC.

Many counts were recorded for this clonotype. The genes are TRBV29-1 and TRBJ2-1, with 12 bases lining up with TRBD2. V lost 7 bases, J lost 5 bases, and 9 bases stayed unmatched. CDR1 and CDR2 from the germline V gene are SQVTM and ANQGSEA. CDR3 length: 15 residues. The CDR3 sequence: CSGVTSGGPNNEQFF. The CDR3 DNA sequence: TGCAGCGGGGTGACTAGCGGGGGCCCAAACAATGAGCAGTTCTTC.

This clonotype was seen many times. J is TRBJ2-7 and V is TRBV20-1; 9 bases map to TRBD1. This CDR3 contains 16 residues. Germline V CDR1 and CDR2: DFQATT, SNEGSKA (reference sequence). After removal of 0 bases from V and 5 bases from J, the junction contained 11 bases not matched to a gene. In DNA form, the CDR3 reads TGCAGTGCTAGAGATATAGCCGGGACAGGGACCCACGAGCAGTACTTC. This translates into CSARDIAGTGTHEQYF.

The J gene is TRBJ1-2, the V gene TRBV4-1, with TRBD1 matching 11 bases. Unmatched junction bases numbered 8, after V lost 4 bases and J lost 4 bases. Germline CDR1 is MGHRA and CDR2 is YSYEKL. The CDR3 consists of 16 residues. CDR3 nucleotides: TGCGCCAGCAGCCCAGGACAGGGGGCAGGTGGCTATGGCTACACCTTC. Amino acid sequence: CASSPGQGAGGYGYTF.

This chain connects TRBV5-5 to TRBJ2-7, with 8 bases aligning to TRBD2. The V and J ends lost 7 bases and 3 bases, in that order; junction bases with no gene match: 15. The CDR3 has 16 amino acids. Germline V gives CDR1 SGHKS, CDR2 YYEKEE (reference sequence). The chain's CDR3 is CASSQGPGGRHYEQYF. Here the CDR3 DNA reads TGTGCCAGCTCCCAGGGCCCGGGGGGGAGACACTACGAGCAGTACTTC. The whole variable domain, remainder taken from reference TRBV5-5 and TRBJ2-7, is DAGVTQSPTHLIKTRGQQVTLRCSPISGHKSVSWYQQVLGQGPQFIFQYYEKEERGRGNFPDRFSARQFPNYSSELNVNALLLGDSALYLCASSQGPGGRHYEQYFGPGTRLTVT.

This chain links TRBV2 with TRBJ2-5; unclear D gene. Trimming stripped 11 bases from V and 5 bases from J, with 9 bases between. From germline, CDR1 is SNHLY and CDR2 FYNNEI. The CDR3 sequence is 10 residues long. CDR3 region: CAVGEETQYF. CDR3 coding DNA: TGTGCCGTCGGCGAGGAGACCCAGTACTTC.

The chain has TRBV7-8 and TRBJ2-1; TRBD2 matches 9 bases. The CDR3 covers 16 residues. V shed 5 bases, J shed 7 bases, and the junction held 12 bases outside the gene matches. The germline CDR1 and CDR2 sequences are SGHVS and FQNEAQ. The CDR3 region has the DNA TGTGCCAGCAGCGACCTGACTAGCGGAGCCTTTAATGAGCAGTTCTTC. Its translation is CASSDLTSGAFNEQFF.

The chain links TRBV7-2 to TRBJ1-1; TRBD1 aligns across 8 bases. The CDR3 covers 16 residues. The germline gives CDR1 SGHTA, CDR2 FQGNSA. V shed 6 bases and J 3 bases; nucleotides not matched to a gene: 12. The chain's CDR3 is CASSFSGTGLYTEAFF. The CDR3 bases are TGTGCCAGCAGTTTCTCCGGGACAGGTCTGTACACTGAAGCTTTCTTT.

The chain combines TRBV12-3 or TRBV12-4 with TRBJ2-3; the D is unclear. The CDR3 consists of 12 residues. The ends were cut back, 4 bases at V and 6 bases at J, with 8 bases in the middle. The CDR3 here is CASSSQRDTQYF. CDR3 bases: TGTGCCAGCAGTTCGCAACGGGATACGCAGTATTTT.

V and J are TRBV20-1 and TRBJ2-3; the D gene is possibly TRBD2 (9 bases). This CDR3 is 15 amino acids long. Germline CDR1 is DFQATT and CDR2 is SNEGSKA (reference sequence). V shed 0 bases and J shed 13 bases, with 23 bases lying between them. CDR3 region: CSARDRTGNSGGEYF. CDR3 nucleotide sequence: TGCAGTGCTAGAGATCGGACAGGGAATAGCGGGGGCGAGTATTTT.

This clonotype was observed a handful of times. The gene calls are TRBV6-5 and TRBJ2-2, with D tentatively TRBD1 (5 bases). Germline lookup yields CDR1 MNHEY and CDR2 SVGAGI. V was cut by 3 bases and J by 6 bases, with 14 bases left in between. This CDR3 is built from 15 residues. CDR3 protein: CASSYSPQGSGELFF. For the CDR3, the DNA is TGTGCCAGCAGTTATTCCCCCCAGGGATCCGGGGAGCTGTTTTTT.